This TCR beta chain was profiled in a study of blood T cell repertoires in COVID-19. This CDR3 has 17 amino acids. The V segment lost 1 base and the J segment 5 bases; nucleotides outside the gene matches: 13. Germline V lookup: CDR1 SGHKS, CDR2 YYEKEE (reference sequence). Sequencing used immunoSEQ multiplex PCR; TCRdb keeps in-frame clones, though not all of them. The sample yields a few hundred thousand clones, around 86% seen once. Source material: peripheral blood. This TCR derives from a man aged 45 to 65 with acute or convalescent COVID-19. The V call is TRBV5-5, the J call TRBJ2-3; 7 positions agree with TRBD1. In DNA form, the CDR3 reads TGTGCCAGCAGCTTGAGCGTTTCGACAGGGAAGAAAGATACGCAGTATTTT. It is translated as CASSLSVSTGKKDTQYF. Full variable domain (rest looked up from reference TRBV5-5 and TRBJ2-3): DAGVTQSPTHLIKTRGQQVTLRCSPISGHKSVSWYQQVLGQGPQFIFQYYEKEERGRGNFPDRFSARQFPNYSSELNVNALLLGDSALYLCASSLSVSTGKKDTQYFGPGTRLTVL.